The 27 T cell receptor beta chains below were found in one sample sequenced in a study of cytomegalovirus exposure and HLA in healthy donors. Assay used: immunoSEQ multiplex PCR; TCRdb lists only in-frame clones, some missing. Here the sample spans around 150,000 clones, 70% to 90% being singletons. Sequenced: PBMCs. The receptor source for this set is a man aged 25-40 years in good health and CMV-seropositive.

CDR3 DNA: TGCGCCAGCAGCGGACAGGGGACGAGCTCCTACGAGCAGTACTTC. Its protein product is CASSGQGTSSYEQYF. V is TRBV5-1 and J is TRBJ2-7; 9 nucleotides align to TRBD1. Trimming removed 4 bases from V and 0 bases from J; junction bases left unmatched: 5. The CDR3 loop spans 15 amino acids. Germline V lookup: CDR1 SGHRS, CDR2 YFSETQ.

V gene TRBV5-4 combines with J gene TRBJ1-2, with TRBD1 matching 7 bases. There are 15 residues in the CDR3. V was clipped by 4 bases and J by 3 bases; unmatched bases: 9. The germline V gene encodes CDR1 SGHNT and CDR2 YYREEE (reference sequence). The CDR3 nucleotides are TGTGCCAGCAGCCGCCGGGGACAGACTCACTATGGCTACACCTTC. Amino acid sequence: CASSRRGQTHYGYTF.

The J gene is TRBJ2-5, the V gene TRBV7-9; tentatively, D is TRBD1 (6 bases). Germline-derived CDR1 and CDR2 are SEHNR and FQNEAQ (reference sequence). Trimming cost V 5 bases and J 8 bases, with 15 bases left between them. The CDR3 is 13 residues long. The CDR3 spells CASSHGQWDTQYF. CDR3 sequence (DNA): TGTGCCAGCAGCCATGGACAGTGGGACACCCAGTACTTC.

The CDR3 DNA is TGTGCCAGCAGCTTTGACTTGGGGGGGGCTGACGGGGAGCTGTTTTTT. Amino acids: CASSFDLGGADGELFF. This chain joins TRBV5-4 and TRBJ2-2, with D possibly TRBD2 on 7 matching bases. The germline V gene has CDR1 SGHNT and CDR2 YYREEE (reference sequence). V was pared by 2 bases and J by 7 bases, with 18 bases between. The CDR3 runs to 16 residues.

The sample holds one count of this clone. The rearrangement joins TRBV28 to TRBJ2-3; 9 bases fit TRBD2. This CDR3 is built from 14 residues. CDR1 is MDHEN, CDR2 SYDVKM, per germline. Trimming took 8 bases from V and 3 from J; bases not matched to a gene: 6. The CDR3 here is CASLSSGETDTQYF. The CDR3 DNA follows: TGTGCCAGCTTATCTAGCGGGGAGACAGATACGCAGTATTTT.

Concerning this clone: Compared with germline, one end of the junction differs, possibly owing to a read error. V is TRBV7-9 and J is TRBJ2-5; 9 bases agree with TRBD1. Germline V gene data show CDR1 as SEHNR and CDR2 as FQNEAQ (reference sequence). This CDR3 contains 16 residues. This CDR3 reads CASSVARTGGAETQYF. DNA of the CDR3: TGTGCCAGCAGCGTAGCCCGTACAGGGGGCGCGGAGACCCAGTACTTC.

This chain joins TRBV18 and TRBJ1-6, with unresolved D. This CDR3 has 16 amino acids. The germline CDR1 and CDR2 sequences are KGHSH and LQKENI. V lost 6 bases and J lost 9, with 21 bases in between. CDR3 sequence (DNA): TGTGCCAGCTCGGAGCGGACGGAGCCTAGTAGTTCACCCCTCCACTTT. Encoded protein: CASSERTEPSSSPLHF.

V and J are TRBV2 and TRBJ1-2, with 9 nucleotides matching TRBD1. After removal of 8 bases from V and 0 bases from J, the junction contained 1 base not matched to a gene. The CDR3 is made up of 13 amino acids. Germline V gene lookup returns CDR1 SNHLY and CDR2 FYNNEI. CDR3 nucleotide sequence: TGTGCCAGCGGGACAGGGCCTAACTATGGCTACACCTTC. Its translation: CASGTGPNYGYTF.

The chain is built from TRBV6-5 and TRBJ2-7; perhaps TRBD2 as D (5 bases). The CDR3 is 14 amino acids. Looked up from germline, CDR1 is MNHEY and CDR2 is SVGAGI. Trimming removed 6 bases at V and 4 bases at J, with 16 bases between. CDR3 loop: CASRGGGRIYEQYF. CDR3 DNA sequence: TGTGCCAGCAGGGGCGGCGGGCGGATATACGAGCAGTACTTC.

This rearrangement joins TRBV9 to TRBJ2-7; TRBD1 aligns across 8 bases. Germline CDR1 reads SGDLS; CDR2 reads YYNGEE. Germline trimming cut 4 bases from V and 4 bases from J; bases unmatched to any gene: 7. This CDR3 is 14 amino acids long. In DNA form, the CDR3 reads TGTGCCAGCAGCCAACGGGACAGGATGTACGAGCAGTACTTC. It translates to CASSQRDRMYEQYF.

The chain has TRBV30 and TRBJ1-1, with D hard to call. V was shortened by 2 bases and J by 0 bases, with 4 bases between the two germline ends. The CDR3 is 12 amino acids. CDR1 is GTSNPN and CDR2 is SVGIG in the germline V gene (reference sequence). DNA of the CDR3: TGTGCCTGGAGTCGGTTGAACACTGAAGCTTTCTTT. Protein product: CAWSRLNTEAFF.

The genes are TRBV30 and TRBJ2-4; 8 bases align to TRBD1. Trimming removed 5 bases from V and 3 bases from J; junction bases left unmatched: 0. The CDR3 is 12 amino acids. The V gene's germline CDR1 is GTSNPN and CDR2 SVGIG (reference sequence). The CDR3 DNA reads as TGTGCCTGGGGACAGGGCAAAAACATTCAGTACTTC. Translated: CAWGQGKNIQYF.

V gene TRBV10-2 combines with J gene TRBJ2-3; 7 positions agree with TRBD1. After removal of 3 bases from V and 6 bases from J, the junction contained 12 bases not matched to a gene. Per germline, CDR1 WSHSY and CDR2 SAAADI. The CDR3 loop spans 16 amino acids. Here the CDR3 reads CASSDRTGAPRDTQYF. In DNA, the CDR3 is TGCGCCAGCAGTGACAGGACAGGAGCCCCGCGGGATACGCAGTATTTT.

The V and J genes are TRBV18 and TRBJ1-2; 10 nucleotides match TRBD1. The CDR3 loop spans 14 amino acids. After removal of 2 bases from V and 7 bases from J, the junction contained 4 bases not matched to a gene. CDR1 KGHSH and CDR2 LQKENI come from the germline V gene. This CDR3 is CASSPGDRGRGYTF. CDR3 nucleotides: TGTGCCAGCTCACCAGGGGACAGGGGACGTGGCTACACCTTC.

This sequence joins TRBV4-3 and TRBJ2-7; tentatively, D is TRBD1 (5 bases). The V and J ends lost 0 bases and 3 bases respectively, with 12 bases between them. This CDR3 contains 15 residues. Germline values: CDR1 LGHNA, CDR2 YSLEER. This chain's CDR3 is CASSQDLDTDYEQYF. CDR3 nucleotide sequence: TGCGCCAGCAGCCAAGATTTGGACACGGACTACGAGCAGTACTTC.

The chain combines TRBV27 with TRBJ2-3, with TRBD2 matching over 11 bases. The germline V gene has CDR1 MNHEY and CDR2 SMNVEV (reference sequence). The junction had 9 bases not matched to a gene; V was cut back by 0 bases and J by 7 bases. The CDR3 has 17 residues. The CDR3 DNA sequence: TGTGCCAGCAGTTTATCGGGGGCTAGCGGGGGGCCGAATACGCAGTATTTT. This gives the protein CASSLSGASGGPNTQYF.

J is TRBJ2-3 and V is TRBV6-4, with 8 bases aligning to TRBD1. After removal of 3 bases from V and 4 bases from J, the junction contained 6 bases not matched to a gene. CDR3 length equals 15 residues. The V gene's germline CDR1 is MRHNA and CDR2 SNTAGT. CDR3 coding DNA: TGTGCCAGCAGTGAAGCCGGACAGGGCCCAGATACGCAGTATTTT. Residues: CASSEAGQGPDTQYF.

The chain is built from TRBV4-3 and TRBJ2-5; TRBD2 agrees at 8 bases. Unmatched junction bases numbered 6, after V lost 3 bases and J lost 3 bases. CDR3 size: 15 residues. Per the germline V gene, CDR1 is LGHNA and CDR2 is YSLEER. CDR3 sequence: CASSHQLAVEETQYF. CDR3 coding DNA: TGCGCCAGCAGCCACCAACTAGCGGTGGAAGAGACCCAGTACTTC.

This rearrangement joins TRBV10-1 to TRBJ1-1, with D possibly being TRBD1 (5 bases). V was cut by 6 bases and J by 4 bases, with 15 bases left in between. Germline V gene data show CDR1 as WNHNN and CDR2 as SYGVQD (reference sequence). This CDR3 region has 14 residues. CDR3 bases: TGCGCCAGCAGCCCAGGGTGGCGGAGCACTGAAGCTTTCTTT. Encoded protein: CASSPGWRSTEAFF.

The chain joins TRBV4-3 to TRBJ1-3; D unresolved. CDR1 is LGHNA, CDR2 YSLEER, per germline. The CDR3 is 13 amino acids. V was clipped by 1 base and J by 3 bases, with 4 bases between them. CDR3 amino acids: CASSQVSGNTIYF. CDR3 bases: TGCGCCAGCAGCCAAGTCAGTGGAAACACCATATATTTT.

CDR3 loop: CASNMEGLSYEQYF. The CDR3 nucleotides read TGCGCCAGTAACATGGAGGGTCTATCCTACGAGCAGTACTTC. V and J are TRBV5-1 and TRBJ2-7; weak D call: TRBD2 (6 bases). Germline CDR1 is SGHRS and CDR2 is YFSETQ. The V end lost 8 bases, the J end lost 1 base, and 16 bases lay between the germline ends. The CDR3 runs to 14 residues.

This clone is a singleton in its sample. The chain uses TRBV6-6 and TRBJ2-7; D not certain. Trimming took off 0 bases at V and 7 bases at J, with 10 bases between the two ends. Germline CDR1 and CDR2: MNHNY and SVGAGI (reference sequence). The CDR3 runs to 13 residues. CDR3: CASSYSPLREQYF. The DNA for the CDR3 is TGTGCCAGCAGTTACTCGCCCCTCAGGGAGCAGTACTTC.

Only one count was recorded for this clone. The CDR3 bases are TGTGCCAGCAGACCCCTAGCCCCCCATGAGCAGTTCTTC. Translating it yields CASRPLAPHEQFF. The chain employs TRBV9 and TRBJ2-1; D may be TRBD2 (5 bases). The CDR3 has 13 amino acids. Germline lookup yields CDR1 SGDLS and CDR2 YYNGEE. V was pared by 5 bases and J by 8 bases, with 14 bases between.

The V call is TRBV6-6, the J call TRBJ1-2, with D perhaps matching TRBD1 (5 bases). Germline CDR1 reads MNHNY; CDR2 reads SVGAGI (reference sequence). V lost 6 bases and J 4 bases, leaving 15 bases between the germline ends. CDR3 length: 14 residues. CDR3 in amino acids: CASSSQVGVYGYTF. The DNA for the CDR3 is TGTGCCAGCAGCTCACAGGTTGGGGTCTATGGCTACACCTTC.

The chain links TRBV30 to TRBJ2-3, with 7 bases identical to TRBD1. After removal of 1 base from V and 3 bases from J, the junction contained 1 base not matched to a gene. The CDR3 is 13 residues long. CDR1 GTSNPN and CDR2 SVGIG come from the germline V gene (reference sequence). The CDR3 DNA is TGTGCCTGGAGTGGACAGGGTACAGATACGCAGTATTTT. Translation gives CAWSGQGTDTQYF.

The rearrangement uses TRBV5-1 and TRBJ1-1; no reliable D call. The length of the CDR3 is 13 residues. With 0 bases removed from V and 2 bases from J, the gap between germline ends came to 5 bases. The germline gives CDR1 SGHRS, CDR2 YFSETQ. CDR3 nucleotides: TGCGCCAGCAGCTTGGGCCTAAACACTGAAGCTTTCTTT. Translation: CASSLGLNTEAFF.

The chain carries TRBV5-4 and TRBJ2-5; D unclear. The CDR3 sequence is 12 residues long. Germline V lookup: CDR1 SGHNT, CDR2 YYREEE (reference sequence). V shed 0 bases and J shed 4 bases, with 4 bases lying between them. CDR3 nucleotide sequence: TGTGCCAGCAGCTTGGATCTAGAGACCCAGTACTTC. Encoded protein: CASSLDLETQYF.